A single sample is the source of the 2 T cell receptor beta chains below, sequenced in a study of T cells in Graves' hyperthyroidism and ophthalmopathy. Researchers took RNA transcripts and amplified the TCR beta CDR3 regions from them. With the HTBI primer set, the TCR CDR3 went through a first round of RT-PCR. Via MiXCR, TCRdb re-called the multiplex PCR reads, giving one row per CDR3 protein. This sample has hundreds of thousands of distinct CDR3 sequences, with roughly 15% found just once. Sequencing input: blood. These TCRs come from a woman between 55 and 75 years old with Graves' ophthalmopathy.

In this sample, this clonotype turned up many times. This chain links TRBV2 with TRBJ2-5; D is perhaps TRBD1 (5 bases). The CDR3 loop spans 14 amino acids. Trimming shortened V by 3 bases and J by 5 bases, and 13 bases separated the two germline ends. Germline-derived CDR1 and CDR2 are SNHLY and FYNNEI. The CDR3 here is CASSEWAGLETQYF. Here the CDR3 DNA reads TGTGCCAGCAGTGAGTGGGCAGGGCTGGAGACCCAGTACTTC.

Many counts were recorded for this clonotype. The chain couples TRBV7-3 to TRBJ2-3, with TRBD1 identical over 8 bases. CDR3 length equals 14 residues. Germline V gives CDR1 SGHTA, CDR2 FQGTGA. The V segment lost 4 bases and the J segment 4 bases; nucleotides outside the gene matches: 4. This CDR3 is CASSSAGGPDTQYF. CDR3 coding DNA: TGTGCCAGCAGCTCCGCAGGGGGCCCAGATACGCAGTATTTT.